The 6 T cell receptor beta chains in this list originate from one sample, sequenced in a study of T cell repertoires in cytomegalovirus infection. One entry per CDR3 protein results from TCRdb running MiXCR on the reads. The sample includes approximately 250,000 distinct CDR3 sequences, approximately 6.7% of them seen just once. Sequences were obtained from PBMCs. The receptors come from a human donor in good health (CMV status not recorded). Some clones in this sample may be carry-over from other donors' samples.

This clonotype was recorded at least ten times. The chain employs TRBV10-2 and TRBJ1-2; D possibly corresponds to TRBD1 (5 bases). The CDR3 is 12 amino acids. Germline-derived CDR1 and CDR2 are WSHSY and SAAADI. V dropped 10 bases and J dropped 6 bases, with 15 bases sitting between them. The CDR3, as DNA: TGCGCCACATCGGCGGGGCCCAATGGCTACACCTTC. Protein sequence: CATSAGPNGYTF.

This clonotype was detected ten times or more. The rearrangement joins TRBV28 to TRBJ1-4; D is perhaps TRBD1 (6 bases). V was clipped by 4 bases and J by 4 bases, with 10 bases between them. Per germline, CDR1 MDHEN and CDR2 SYDVKM. The CDR3 runs to 14 residues. The CDR3 here is CASSWRQDNEKLFF. The CDR3 region has the DNA TGTGCCAGCAGTTGGAGACAGGATAATGAAAAACTGTTTTTT.

This clonotype was seen many times. The V gene is TRBV4-3, the J gene TRBJ2-3; maybe TRBD2 (6 bases). V was cut by 0 bases and J by 2 bases, with 15 bases left in between. This CDR3 has 17 amino acids. Germline CDR1 and CDR2: LGHNA and YSLEER. Here the CDR3 DNA reads TGCGCCAGCAGCCAAGATCTATCGGACTACCTCACAGATACGCAGTATTTT. Encoded protein: CASSQDLSDYLTDTQYF.

This clonotype showed up many times. This chain uses TRBV7-2 with TRBJ2-1; 9 bases map to TRBD1. The CDR3 extends over 14 amino acids. After removal of 8 bases from V and 2 bases from J, the junction contained 4 bases not matched to a gene. Per germline, CDR1 SGHTA and CDR2 FQGNSA. The CDR3 DNA sequence: TGTGCCAGCGGACAGGGGACCCCCTACAATGAGCAGTTCTTC. It encodes CASGQGTPYNEQFF.

At least ten counts were recorded for this clonotype. CDR3 sequence: CASSWDRDNSPLHF. For the CDR3, the DNA is TGTGCCAGCAGCTGGGACAGGGATAATTCACCCCTCCACTTT. The chain couples TRBV7-2 to TRBJ1-6; 9 bases line up with TRBD1. This CDR3 has 14 residues. Germline assignment: CDR1 SGHTA and CDR2 FQGNSA. V gave up 4 bases and J gave up 5 bases; unmatched junction bases: 0.

The sample holds many counts of this clonotype. This chain links TRBV5-1 with TRBJ1-2; D is unresolved. V dropped 0 bases and J dropped 2 bases, with 5 bases sitting between them. Per germline, CDR1 SGHRS and CDR2 YFSETQ. CDR3 length: 13 residues. This CDR3 is CASSLALNYGYTF. The CDR3 region has the DNA TGCGCCAGCAGCTTGGCCCTAAACTATGGCTACACCTTC.